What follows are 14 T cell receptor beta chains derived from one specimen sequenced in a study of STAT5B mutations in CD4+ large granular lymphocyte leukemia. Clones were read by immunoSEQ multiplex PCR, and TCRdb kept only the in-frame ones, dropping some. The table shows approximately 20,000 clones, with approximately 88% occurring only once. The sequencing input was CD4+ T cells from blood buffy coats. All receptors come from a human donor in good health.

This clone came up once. This CDR3 is CASSGDRNEQFF. The CDR3 DNA reads as TGTGCCAGCAGTGGGGACAGAAATGAGCAGTTCTTC. This sequence joins TRBV2 and TRBJ2-1; 7 nucleotides line up with TRBD1. J lost 7 bases, V lost 4 bases, and 1 base had no gene match. Germline CDR1 reads SNHLY; CDR2 reads FYNNEI. The CDR3 has 12 amino acids.

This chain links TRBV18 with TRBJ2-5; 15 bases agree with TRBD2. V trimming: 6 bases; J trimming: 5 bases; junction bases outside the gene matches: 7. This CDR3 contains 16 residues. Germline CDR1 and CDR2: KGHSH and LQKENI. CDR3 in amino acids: CASSPGLAGGPETQYF. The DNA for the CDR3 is TGTGCCAGCTCTCCCGGACTAGCGGGAGGGCCGGAGACCCAGTACTTC.

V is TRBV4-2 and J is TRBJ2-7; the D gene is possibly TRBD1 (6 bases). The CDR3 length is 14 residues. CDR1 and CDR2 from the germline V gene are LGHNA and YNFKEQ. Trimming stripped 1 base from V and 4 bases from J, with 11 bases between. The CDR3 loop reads CASSQARGGYEQYF. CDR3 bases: TGTGCCAGCAGCCAAGCCAGGGGCGGGTACGAGCAGTACTTC.

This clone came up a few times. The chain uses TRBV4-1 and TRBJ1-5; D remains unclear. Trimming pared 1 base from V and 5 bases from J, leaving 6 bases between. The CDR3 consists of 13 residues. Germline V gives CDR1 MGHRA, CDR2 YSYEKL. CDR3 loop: CASSQGRYQPQHF. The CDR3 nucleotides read TGCGCCAGCAGCCAAGGCCGCTATCAGCCCCAGCATTTT.

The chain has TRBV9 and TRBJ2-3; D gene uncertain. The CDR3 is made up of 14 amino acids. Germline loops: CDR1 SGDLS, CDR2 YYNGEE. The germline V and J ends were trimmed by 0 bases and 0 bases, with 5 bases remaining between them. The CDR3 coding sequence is TGTGCCAGCAGCGTAGCTTTAAGCACAGATACGCAGTATTTT. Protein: CASSVALSTDTQYF.

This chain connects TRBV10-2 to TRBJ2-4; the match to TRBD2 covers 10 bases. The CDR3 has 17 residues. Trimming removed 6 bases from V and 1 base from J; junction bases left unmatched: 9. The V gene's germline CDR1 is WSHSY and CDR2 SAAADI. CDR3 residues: CASRNSGRAEAKNIQYF. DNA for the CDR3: TGCGCCAGCAGAAACAGCGGGAGGGCCGAGGCCAAAAACATTCAGTACTTC.

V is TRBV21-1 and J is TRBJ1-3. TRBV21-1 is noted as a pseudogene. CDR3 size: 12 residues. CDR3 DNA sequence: TGTGCCAGCAGCACTCTTGGAAACACCATATATTTT. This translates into CASSTLGNTIYF.

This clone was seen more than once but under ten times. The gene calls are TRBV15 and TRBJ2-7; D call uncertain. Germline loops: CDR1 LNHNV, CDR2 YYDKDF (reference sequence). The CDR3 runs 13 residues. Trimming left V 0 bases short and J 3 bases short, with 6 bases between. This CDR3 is CATSRDPNYEQYF. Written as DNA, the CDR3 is TGTGCCACCAGCAGAGATCCCAACTACGAGCAGTACTTC. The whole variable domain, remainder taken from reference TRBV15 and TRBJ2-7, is DAMVIQNPRYQVTQFGKPVTLSCSQTLNHNVMYWYQQKSSQAPKLLFHYYDKDFNNEADTPDNFQSRRPNTSFCFLDIRSPGLGDTAMYLCATSRDPNYEQYFGPGTRLTVT.

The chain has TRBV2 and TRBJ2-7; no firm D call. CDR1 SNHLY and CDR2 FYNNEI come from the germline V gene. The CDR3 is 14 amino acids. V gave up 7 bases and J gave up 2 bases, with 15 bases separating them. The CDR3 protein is CASTVDPPPYEQYF. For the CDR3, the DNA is TGTGCCAGCACAGTGGACCCTCCCCCCTACGAGCAGTACTTC.

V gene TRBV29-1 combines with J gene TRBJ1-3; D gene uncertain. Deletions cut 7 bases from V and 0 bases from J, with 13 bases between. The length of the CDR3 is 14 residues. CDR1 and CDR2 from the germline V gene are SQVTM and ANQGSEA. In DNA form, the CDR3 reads TGCAGCGCACATGATCTAACCTCTGGAAACACCATATATTTT. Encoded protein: CSAHDLTSGNTIYF.

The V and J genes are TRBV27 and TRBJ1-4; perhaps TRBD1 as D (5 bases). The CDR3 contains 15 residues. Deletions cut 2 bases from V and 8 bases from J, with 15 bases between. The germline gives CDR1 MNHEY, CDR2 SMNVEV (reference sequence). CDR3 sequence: CASSLGQKSREKLFF. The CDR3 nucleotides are TGTGCCAGCAGTTTAGGACAAAAATCTAGGGAAAAACTGTTTTTT.

CDR3 coding DNA: TGTGCCAGCAGCCCTGGGGACAGGATAATTGGCTACACCTTC. Translated, it gives CASSPGDRIIGYTF. V usage is TRBV6-4 and J usage is TRBJ1-2; 8 bases match TRBD1. V was pared by 6 bases and J by 7 bases, with 10 bases of the junction left unmatched. There are 14 residues in the CDR3. CDR1 and CDR2 from the germline V gene are MRHNA and SNTAGT.

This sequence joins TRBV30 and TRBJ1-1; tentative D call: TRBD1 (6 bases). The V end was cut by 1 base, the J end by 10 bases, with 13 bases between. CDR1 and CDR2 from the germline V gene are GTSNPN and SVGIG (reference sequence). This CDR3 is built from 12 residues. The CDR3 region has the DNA TGTGCCTGGAGTGCGGGGGGCGGGGGAGCTTTCTTT. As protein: CAWSAGGGGAFF.

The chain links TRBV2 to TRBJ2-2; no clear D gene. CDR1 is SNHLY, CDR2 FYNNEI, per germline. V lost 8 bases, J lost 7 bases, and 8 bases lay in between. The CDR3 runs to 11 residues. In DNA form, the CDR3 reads TGTGCCAGCCACGCGGTCGGGGAGCTGTTTTTT. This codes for CASHAVGELFF.